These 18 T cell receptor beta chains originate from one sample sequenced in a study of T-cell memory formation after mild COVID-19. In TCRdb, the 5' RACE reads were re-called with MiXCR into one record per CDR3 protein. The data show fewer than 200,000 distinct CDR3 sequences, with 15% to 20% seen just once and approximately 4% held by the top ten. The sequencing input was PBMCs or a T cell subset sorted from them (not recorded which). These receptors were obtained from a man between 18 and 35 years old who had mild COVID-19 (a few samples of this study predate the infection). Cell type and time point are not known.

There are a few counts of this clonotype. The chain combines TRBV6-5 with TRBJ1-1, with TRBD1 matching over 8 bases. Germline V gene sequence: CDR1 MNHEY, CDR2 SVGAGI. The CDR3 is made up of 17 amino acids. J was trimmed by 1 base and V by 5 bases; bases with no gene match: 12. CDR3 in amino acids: CASSRLPGGAGNTEAFF. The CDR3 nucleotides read TGTGCCAGCAGTAGACTTCCAGGGGGCGCAGGGAACACTGAAGCTTTCTTT.

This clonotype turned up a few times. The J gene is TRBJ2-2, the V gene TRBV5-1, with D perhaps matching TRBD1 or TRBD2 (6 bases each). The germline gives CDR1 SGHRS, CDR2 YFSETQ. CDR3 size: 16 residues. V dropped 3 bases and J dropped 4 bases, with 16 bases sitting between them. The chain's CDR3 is CASSWDGGPSTGELFF. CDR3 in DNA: TGCGCCAGCAGCTGGGATGGGGGGCCGAGCACCGGGGAGCTGTTTTTT.

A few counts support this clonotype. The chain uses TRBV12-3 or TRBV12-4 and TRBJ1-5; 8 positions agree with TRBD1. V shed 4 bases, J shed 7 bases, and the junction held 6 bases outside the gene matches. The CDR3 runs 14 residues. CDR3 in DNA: TGTGCCAGCAGTTCCCGGACAGGGACCCAGCCCCAGCATTTT. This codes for CASSSRTGTQPQHF.

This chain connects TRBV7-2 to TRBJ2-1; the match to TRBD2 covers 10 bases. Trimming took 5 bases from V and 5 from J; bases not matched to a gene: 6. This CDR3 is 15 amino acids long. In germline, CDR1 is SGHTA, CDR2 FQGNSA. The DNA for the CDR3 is TGTGCCAGCAGCCCCTGGACTAGCGGTAACAATGAGCAGTTCTTC. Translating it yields CASSPWTSGNNEQFF.

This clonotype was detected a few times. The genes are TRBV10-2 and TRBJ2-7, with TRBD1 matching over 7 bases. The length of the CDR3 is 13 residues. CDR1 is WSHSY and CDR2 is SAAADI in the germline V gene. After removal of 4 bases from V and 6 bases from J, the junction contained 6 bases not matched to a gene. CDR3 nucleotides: TGCGCCAGCAGTGCGACAGGGCCCACCGAGCAGTACGTC. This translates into CASSATGPTEQYV.

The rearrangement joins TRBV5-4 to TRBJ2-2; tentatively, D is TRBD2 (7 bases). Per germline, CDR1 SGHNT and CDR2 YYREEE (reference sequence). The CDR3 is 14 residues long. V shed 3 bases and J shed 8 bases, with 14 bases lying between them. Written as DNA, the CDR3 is TGTGCCAGCAGCTCGGGGGGCCTTTTAGGGGAGCTGTTTTTT. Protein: CASSSGGLLGELFF.

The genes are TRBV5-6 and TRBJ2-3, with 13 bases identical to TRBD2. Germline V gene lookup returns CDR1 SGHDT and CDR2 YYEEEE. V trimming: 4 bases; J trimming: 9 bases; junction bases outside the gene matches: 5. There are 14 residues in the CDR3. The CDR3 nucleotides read TGTGCCAGCAGCATGACTAGCGGGGGGCGCACGCAGTATTTT. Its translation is CASSMTSGGRTQYF. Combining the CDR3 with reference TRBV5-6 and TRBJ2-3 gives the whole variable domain DAGVTQSPTHLIKTRGQQVTLRCSPKSGHDTVSWYQQALGQGPQFIFQYYEEEERQRGNFPDRFSGHQFPNYSSELNVNALLLGDSALYLCASSMTSGGRTQYFGPGTRLTVL.

CDR3 region: CASSPRIDRVAEKLFF. Written as DNA, the CDR3 is TGTGCCAGCAGCCCTCGGATCGACAGGGTTGCCGAAAAACTGTTTTTT. The gene calls are TRBV7-9 and TRBJ1-4; the match to TRBD1 covers 7 bases. Per germline, CDR1 SEHNR and CDR2 FQNEAQ (reference sequence). Unmatched junction bases numbered 14, after V lost 5 bases and J lost 8 bases. The CDR3 spans 16 residues.

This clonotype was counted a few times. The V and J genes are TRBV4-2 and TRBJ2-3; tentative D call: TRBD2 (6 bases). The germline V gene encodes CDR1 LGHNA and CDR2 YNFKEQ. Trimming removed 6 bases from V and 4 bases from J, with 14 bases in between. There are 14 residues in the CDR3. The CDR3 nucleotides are TGTGCCAGCAGAGGGACTGCATCAGCAGATACGCAGTATTTT. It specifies CASRGTASADTQYF.

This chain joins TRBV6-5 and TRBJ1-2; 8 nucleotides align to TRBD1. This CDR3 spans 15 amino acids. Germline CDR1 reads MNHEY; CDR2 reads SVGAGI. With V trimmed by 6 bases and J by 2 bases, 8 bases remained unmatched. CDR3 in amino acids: CASRNQGAGNYGYTF. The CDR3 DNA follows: TGTGCCAGCAGAAACCAGGGGGCAGGAAACTATGGCTACACCTTC.

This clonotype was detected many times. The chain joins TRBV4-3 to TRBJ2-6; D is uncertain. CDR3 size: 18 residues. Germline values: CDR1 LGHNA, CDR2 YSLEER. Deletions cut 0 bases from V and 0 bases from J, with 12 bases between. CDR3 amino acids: CASSQDRAFGSGANVLTF. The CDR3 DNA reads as TGCGCCAGCAGCCAAGATCGTGCATTCGGCTCTGGGGCCAACGTCCTGACTTTC.

The CDR3: CASINSPANYGYTF. In nucleotides, the CDR3 is TGTGCCAGTATTAACAGCCCAGCTAACTATGGCTACACCTTC. This chain links TRBV19 with TRBJ1-2; D remains unclear. Germline V CDR1 and CDR2: LNHDA, SQIVND (reference sequence). The V and J ends lost 7 bases and 0 bases respectively, with 12 bases between them. CDR3 length equals 14 residues. Using reference TRBV19 and TRBJ1-2 for the parts outside the CDR3, the full variable domain is DGGITQSPKYLFRKEGQNVTLSCEQNLNHDAMYWYRQDPGQGLRLIYYSQIVNDFQKGDIAEGYSVSREKKESFPLTVTSAQKNPTAFYLCASINSPANYGYTFGSGTRLTVV.

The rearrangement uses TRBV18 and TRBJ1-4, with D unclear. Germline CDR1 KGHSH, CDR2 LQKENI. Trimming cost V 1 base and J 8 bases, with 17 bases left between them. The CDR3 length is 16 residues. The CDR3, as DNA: TGTGCCAGCTCACCACGAGCAGGTGGAGTTGGGGAAAAACTGTTTTTT. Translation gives CASSPRAGGVGEKLFF.

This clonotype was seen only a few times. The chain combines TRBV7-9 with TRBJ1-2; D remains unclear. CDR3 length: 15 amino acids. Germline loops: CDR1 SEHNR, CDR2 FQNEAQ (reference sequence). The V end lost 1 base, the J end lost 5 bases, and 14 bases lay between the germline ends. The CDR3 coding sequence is TGTGCCAGCAGCTTAGTAGGAGCAGGCTTATATGGCTACACCTTC. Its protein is CASSLVGAGLYGYTF.

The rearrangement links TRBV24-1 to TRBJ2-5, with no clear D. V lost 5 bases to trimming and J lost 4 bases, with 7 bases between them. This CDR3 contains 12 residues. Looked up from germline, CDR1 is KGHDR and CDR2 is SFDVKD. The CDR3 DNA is TGTGCCACCAGTGGGACGTCAGAGACCCAGTACTTC. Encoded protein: CATSGTSETQYF.

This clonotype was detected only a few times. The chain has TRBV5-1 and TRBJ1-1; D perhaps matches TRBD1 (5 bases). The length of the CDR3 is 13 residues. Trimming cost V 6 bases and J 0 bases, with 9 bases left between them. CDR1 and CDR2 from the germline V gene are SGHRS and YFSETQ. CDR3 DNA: TGCGCCAGCAATAGGGGCATGAACACTGAAGCTTTCTTT. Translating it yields CASNRGMNTEAFF.

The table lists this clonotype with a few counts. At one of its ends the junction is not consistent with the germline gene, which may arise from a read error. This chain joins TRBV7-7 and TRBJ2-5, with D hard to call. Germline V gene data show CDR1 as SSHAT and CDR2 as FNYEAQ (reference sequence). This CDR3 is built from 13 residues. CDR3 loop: CASSLDGSRTQYF. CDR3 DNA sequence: TGTGCTAGCAGCTTAGACGGGTCGAGGACCCAGTACTTC.

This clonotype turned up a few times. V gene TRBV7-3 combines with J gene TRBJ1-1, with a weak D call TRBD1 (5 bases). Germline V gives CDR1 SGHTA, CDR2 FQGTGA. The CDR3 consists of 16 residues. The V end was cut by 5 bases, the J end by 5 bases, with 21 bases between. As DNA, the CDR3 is TGTGCCAGCAGCCCTGGAGGTGGGGGTAGGAGAACTGAAGCTTTCTTT. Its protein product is CASSPGGGGRRTEAFF.